This is a list of T cell receptor beta chains from one sample in a study of blood T cell repertoires in COVID-19. Assay used: immunoSEQ multiplex PCR; TCRdb lists only in-frame clones, some missing. Here the sample spans under 100,000 clones, approximately 86% being singletons. Sequencing was performed on peripheral blood. These receptor sequences come from an elderly woman with COVID-19, enrolled during active disease. CDR3s include the opening cysteine and the closing phenylalanine or tryptophan. Fields, in order: V gene, CDR3 protein.

v_call: TRBV6-2/TRBV6-3
cdr3_aa: CASSYSSRAQPQHF

v_call: TRBV10-3
cdr3_aa: CAISGGRDTDTQYF

v_call: TRBV18
cdr3_aa: CASSPPSTSEQYF

v_call: TRBV7-2
cdr3_aa: CASSLGGGEGNTIYF

v_call: TRBV5-5
cdr3_aa: CASSPTGTPSYEQYF

v_call: TRBV2
cdr3_aa: CASSGDTYEAFF

v_call: TRBV6-5
cdr3_aa: CASRRGQGTGNTIYF

v_call: TRBV15
cdr3_aa: CATSRGTGTALGEQYF

v_call: TRBV18
cdr3_aa: CASSPSTGGRRNTIYF

v_call: TRBV6-5
cdr3_aa: CASRSPGGNGNTIYF

v_call: TRBV2
cdr3_aa: CASALGLGPGELFF

v_call: TRBV15
cdr3_aa: CATSPRTSGSYEQYF

v_call: TRBV10-3
cdr3_aa: CAIGRAGGNYNEQFF

v_call: TRBV27
cdr3_aa: CASSPRTGGLGTNEKLFF

v_call: TRBV11-3
cdr3_aa: CASSRGGAAHEQYF

v_call: TRBV30
cdr3_aa: CAWSVLGFLNTEAFF

v_call: TRBV18
cdr3_aa: CASSGQIRSPLHF

v_call: TRBV18
cdr3_aa: CASSPPLSGNPISGNTIYF

v_call: TRBV6-2/TRBV6-3
cdr3_aa: CASSYSPDLQHLFF

v_call: TRBV18
cdr3_aa: CASSPPTGVTDTQYF

v_call: TRBV10-3
cdr3_aa: CAISESKRTFYNSPLHF

v_call: TRBV4-1
cdr3_aa: CASSPKQTKNTEAFF